This TCR beta chain was recovered during a study of T cell responses to AZD1222 COVID-19 vaccine. The V and J ends lost 1 base and 5 bases, in that order; junction bases with no gene match: 9. The V gene's germline CDR1 is LNHNV and CDR2 YYDKDF (reference sequence). This CDR3 is 16 amino acids long. TCRdb keeps only in-frame clones here, not all; method: immunoSEQ multiplex PCR. The data contain around 180,000 clones, 92% of them seen just once; the ten biggest clones take up about 9.4%. This clone was recorded only once. The chain links TRBV15 to TRBJ2-5; 8 bases map to TRBD2. This receptor was obtained from an adult in good health. The sample consisted of peripheral blood, taken on day 0 of AZD1222 vaccination. The CDR3 bases are TGTGCCACCAGCAGAGCAACCGCAGCGGGAGATGAGACCCAGTACTTC. Translating it yields CATSRATAAGDETQYF.